The present entry profiles one TCR beta chain with its context. Its antigen remains unknown. Trimming cost V 7 bases and J 0 bases, with 4 bases left between them. The CDR3 is 11 residues long. Germline lookup yields CDR1 GTSNPN and CDR2 SVGIG (reference sequence). In the original workflow: Sequenced samples showed a median of around 100,000 TCRs each, with counts running from 23,224 to 690,600. One entry per CDR3 protein results from TCRdb running MiXCR on the RACE reads. The V and J calls reflect TCRdb's pipeline rather than the authors' work. The data hold 200,000 to 300,000 distinct CDR3 sequences, with 7% to 10% observed a single time. The record originates from a study of human T cells and chemical hapten exposure. In the study overall: Recorded diagnoses among the mostly female patients were alopecia areata, totalis or universalis.

Time point reported: pre-sensitization, week 0. The treatment is: therapeutic diphenylcyclopropenone sensitization with weekly scalp DPC. Whole blood that had not been fractionated was the source of extracted total RNA. Study-level points and caveats: Sensitizing to DPC left TCRs with a frequency above 1 in 1000 unaltered.

The chain joins TRBV30 to TRBJ2-1; D gene ambiguous. The sample here was whole blood, taken in connection with sensitization to the hapten diphenylcyclopropenone (DPC). The TCR was taken from a woman aged 35 to 49 with alopecia areata. Some clones in this sample may be carry-over from other donors' samples. The CDR3 region has the DNA TGTGCCTTCTCCTCCTACAATGAGCAGTTCTTC. Protein sequence: CAFSSYNEQFF.